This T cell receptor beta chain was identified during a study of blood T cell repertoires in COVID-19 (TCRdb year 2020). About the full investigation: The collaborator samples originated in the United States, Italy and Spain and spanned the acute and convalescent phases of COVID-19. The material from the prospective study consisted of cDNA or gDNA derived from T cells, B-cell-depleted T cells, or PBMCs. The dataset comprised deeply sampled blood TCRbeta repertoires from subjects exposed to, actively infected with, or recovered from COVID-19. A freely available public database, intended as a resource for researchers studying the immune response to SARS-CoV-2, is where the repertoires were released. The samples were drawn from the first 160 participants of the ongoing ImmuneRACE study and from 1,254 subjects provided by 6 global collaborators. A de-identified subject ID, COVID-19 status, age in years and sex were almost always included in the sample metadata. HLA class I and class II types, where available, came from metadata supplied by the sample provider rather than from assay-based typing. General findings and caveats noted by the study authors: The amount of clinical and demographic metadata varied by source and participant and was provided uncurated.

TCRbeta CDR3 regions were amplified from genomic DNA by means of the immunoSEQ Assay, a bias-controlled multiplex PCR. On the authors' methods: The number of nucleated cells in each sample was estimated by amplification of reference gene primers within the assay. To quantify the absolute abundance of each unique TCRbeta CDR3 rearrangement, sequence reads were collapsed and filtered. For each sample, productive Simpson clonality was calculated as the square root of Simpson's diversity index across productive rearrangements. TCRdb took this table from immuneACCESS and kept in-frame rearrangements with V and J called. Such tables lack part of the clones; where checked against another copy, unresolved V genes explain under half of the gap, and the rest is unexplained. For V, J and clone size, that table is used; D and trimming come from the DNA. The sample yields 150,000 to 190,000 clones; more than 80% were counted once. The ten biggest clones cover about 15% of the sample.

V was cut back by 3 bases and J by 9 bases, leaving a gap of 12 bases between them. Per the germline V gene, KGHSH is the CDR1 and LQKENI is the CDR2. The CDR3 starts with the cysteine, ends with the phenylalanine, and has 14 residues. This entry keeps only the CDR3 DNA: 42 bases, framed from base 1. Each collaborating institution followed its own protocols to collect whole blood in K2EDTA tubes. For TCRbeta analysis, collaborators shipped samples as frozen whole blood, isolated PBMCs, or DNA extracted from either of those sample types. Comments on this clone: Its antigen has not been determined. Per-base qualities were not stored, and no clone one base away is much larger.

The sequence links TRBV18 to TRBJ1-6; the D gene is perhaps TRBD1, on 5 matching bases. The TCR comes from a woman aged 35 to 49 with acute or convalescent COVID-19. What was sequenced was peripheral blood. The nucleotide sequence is TGTGCCAGCTCACCTCAGGGAAGCAGTTCACCCCTCCACTTT. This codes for CASSPQGSSSPLHF. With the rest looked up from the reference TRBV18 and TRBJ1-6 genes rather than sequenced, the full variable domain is NAGVMQNPRHLVRRRGQEARLRCSPMKGHSHVYWYRQLPEEGLKFMVYLQKENIIDESGMPKERFSAEFPKEGPSILRIQQVVRGDSAAYFCASSPQGSSSPLHFGNGTRLTVT.